What follows describes a single TCR beta chain. This entry belongs to a study of OX40 agonist ivuxolimab in advanced cancers. Using immunoSEQ multiplex PCR, the repertoire was profiled, and TCRdb retains in-frame clones only, with some absent. The sample lists 90,000 to 100,000 clones, around 83% occurring once. Germline CDR1 SGHNT, CDR2 YENEEA. This CDR3 region has 14 residues. V was cut by 0 bases and J by 4 bases, with 6 bases left in between. Sequences were derived from CD4+ or CD8+ T cells sorted from blood, sampled in a trial of the OX40 agonist ivuxolimab. The rearrangement joins TRBV11-3 to TRBJ2-2; no clear D gene. This receptor was identified in an adult with an advanced solid tumor such as melanoma, head and neck, liver or kidney cancer. The CDR3 reads CASSLEAGTGELFF. The CDR3 DNA reads as TGTGCCAGCAGCTTAGAGGCCGGCACCGGGGAGCTGTTTTTT.